This passage covers 4 T cell receptor beta chains from one sample sequenced in a study of post-analysis software for immune sequencing data. Study findings and constraints: Relative to controls, patients had roughly five TRBV segments at higher frequency, with TRBV5-6, TRBV5-1 and TRBV20-1 among these.

Researchers reported that TCR beta cDNA libraries carried unique molecular identifiers. TCRdb reanalysed the PCR reads using MiXCR and keeps one entry per CDR3 protein. This sample has approximately 360,000 distinct CDR3 sequences, with approximately 38% found just once. Their cognate antigens are unknown. Sequencing was carried out using blood. These receptors all stem from a girl aged 10 to 17 with multiple sclerosis.

This clonotype has just a few counts. The rearrangement joins TRBV6-6 to TRBJ1-1; 9 positions match TRBD1. V lost 2 bases and J lost 1; bases outside the gene matches: 5. The CDR3 spans 16 residues. CDR1 and CDR2 (germline): MNHNY, SVGAGI (reference sequence). The CDR3: CASSYLRGQGNTEAFF. The CDR3 DNA reads as TGTGCCAGCAGTTACCTTCGGGGACAGGGGAACACTGAAGCTTTCTTT.

The chain employs TRBV7-9 and TRBJ2-1; possibly TRBD1 for D (5 bases). V was shortened by 1 base and J by 9 bases, with 19 bases between the two germline ends. The CDR3 spans 16 residues. Per the germline V gene, CDR1 is SEHNR and CDR2 is FQNEAQ (reference sequence). The CDR3 spells CASSLVRTIGSGEQFF. CDR3 bases: TGTGCCAGCAGCTTAGTCAGGACAATAGGCTCCGGTGAGCAGTTCTTC.

The chain employs TRBV5-1 and TRBJ1-1, with a weak D call TRBD1 (5 bases). Deletions cut 0 bases from V and 0 bases from J, with 9 bases between. CDR1 and CDR2 from the germline V gene are SGHRS and YFSETQ. The CDR3 loop spans 15 amino acids. In nucleotides, the CDR3 is TGCGCCAGCAGCTTGGCGTTACAGGTGAACACTGAAGCTTTCTTT. Protein sequence: CASSLALQVNTEAFF. The variable domain in full, completed from reference TRBV5-1 and TRBJ1-1, reads KAGVTQTPRYLIKTRGQQVTLSCSPISGHRSVSWYQQTPGQGLQFLFEYFSETQRNKGNFPGRFSGRQFSNSRSEMNVSTLELGDSALYLCASSLALQVNTEAFFGQGTRLTVV.

The chain links TRBV28 to TRBJ1-4; 9 nucleotides line up with TRBD1. Germline trimming cut 4 bases from V and 8 bases from J; bases unmatched to any gene: 17. Per the germline V gene, CDR1 is MDHEN and CDR2 is SYDVKM. This CDR3 is 18 amino acids long. The CDR3 spells CASSYYYQTGGIGEKLFF. As DNA, the CDR3 is TGTGCCAGCAGTTACTATTACCAGACAGGGGGGATAGGGGAAAAACTGTTTTTT.